This TCR beta chain was sequenced during a study of shared clonotypes between healthy human individuals. Study outcomes and limitations: Generation probabilities of non-shared clonotypes were lower (relative to those shared by all four donors). Roughly 5% of naive CD4 clonotypes were shared across several donors. Across subsets, estimated richness was generally greater for naive than for memory populations.

This clone was seen only once. The target antigen is unknown. The CDR3 covers 12 residues. Per the germline V gene, CDR1 is WNHNN and CDR2 is SYGVQD (reference sequence). V was pared by 2 bases and J by 6 bases, with 4 bases between. The assay was run at deep level. Using immunoSEQ multiplex PCR, the repertoire was profiled, and TCRdb retains in-frame clones only, with some absent. The sample records 1.4 million to 1.5 million clones, roughly 96% being singletons. This sequence was found in a young man in good health. The chain carries TRBV10-1 and TRBJ2-2; no reliable D call. Sequencing input: naive CD4+ T cells sorted from blood. Subset described: CD45RA+ positively selected. The CDR3 region has the DNA TGCGCCAGCAGTGAGACTCCCGGGGAGCTGTTTTTT. This sequence encodes CASSETPGELFF.